The next 6 T cell receptor beta chains were all read from a single sample in a study of blood T cell repertoires in COVID-19. The method was immunoSEQ multiplex PCR; TCRdb's version includes in-frame clones alone and lacks a portion of them. The data contain approximately 210,000 clones, roughly four fifths of them seen just once; the ten biggest clones take up 4.5% to 5.5%. Sequencing was done on a sample of peripheral blood. The receptors derive from a woman in her seventies with active or convalescent COVID-19.

The V gene is TRBV25-1, the J gene TRBJ1-1; D is undetermined. Trimming left V 4 bases short and J 4 bases short, with 16 bases between. CDR3 length equals 15 residues. Germline values: CDR1 MGHDK, CDR2 SYGVNS. The CDR3 is CASSARGLGSTEAFF. The CDR3 coding sequence is TGTGCCAGCAGTGCCCGAGGGTTGGGATCCACTGAAGCTTTCTTT. Based on the CDR3 plus reference TRBV25-1 and TRBJ1-1, the full variable domain is EADIYQTPRYLVIGTGKKITLECSQTMGHDKMYWYQQDPGMELHLIHYSYGVNSTEKGDLSSESTVSRIRTEHFPLTLESARPSHTSQYLCASSARGLGSTEAFFGQGTRLTVV.

The J gene is TRBJ1-1, the V gene TRBV6-5, with D possibly TRBD1 on 5 matching bases. Deletions cut 6 bases from V and 1 base from J, with 15 bases between. Germline V lookup: CDR1 MNHEY, CDR2 SVGAGI. The CDR3 extends over 15 amino acids. CDR3 sequence: CASRRDSDPNTEAFF. As DNA, the CDR3 is TGTGCCAGCAGGCGCGACAGCGACCCGAACACTGAAGCTTTCTTT.

This rearrangement joins TRBV20-1 to TRBJ2-7, with a possible D match to TRBD1 (5 bases). The CDR3 is 11 amino acids. The germline V gene has CDR1 DFQATT and CDR2 SNEGSKA (reference sequence). The V gene lost 3 bases and the J gene lost 2 bases, with 5 bases spanning the gap. The CDR3, as DNA: TGCAGTGCTAGGGGGCCCTACGAGCAGTACTTC. As protein: CSARGPYEQYF.

J is TRBJ1-1 and V is TRBV28; no reliable D call. The CDR3 runs to 14 residues. V dropped 5 bases and J dropped 1 base, with 11 bases sitting between them. CDR1 MDHEN and CDR2 SYDVKM come from the germline V gene. CDR3 sequence (DNA): TGTGCCAGCAGTCTACCTGGGCCGAACACTGAAGCTTTCTTT. This encodes CASSLPGPNTEAFF.

This clone has only one observation. The chain is built from TRBV5-5 and TRBJ2-2; 15 bases align to TRBD2. Germline trimming cut 0 bases from V and 5 bases from J; bases unmatched to any gene: 5. The CDR3 spans 18 residues. CDR1 SGHKS and CDR2 YYEKEE come from the germline V gene (reference sequence). The CDR3 reads CASSLDLGTSGRTGELFF. The CDR3 DNA reads as TGTGCCAGCAGCTTGGACCTAGGGACTAGCGGGAGGACCGGGGAGCTGTTTTTT. Full variable domain (rest looked up from reference TRBV5-5 and TRBJ2-2): DAGVTQSPTHLIKTRGQQVTLRCSPISGHKSVSWYQQVLGQGPQFIFQYYEKEERGRGNFPDRFSARQFPNYSSELNVNALLLGDSALYLCASSLDLGTSGRTGELFFGEGSRLTVL.

The J gene is TRBJ2-1, the V gene TRBV30; 7 bases line up with TRBD2. The CDR3 contains 14 residues. Germline values: CDR1 GTSNPN, CDR2 SVGIG (reference sequence). The V and J ends lost 5 bases and 9 bases, in that order; junction bases with no gene match: 13. The CDR3: CAWGGGLISSEQFF. CDR3 nucleotides: TGTGCCTGGGGGGGAGGGCTAATTTCCTCTGAGCAGTTCTTC.